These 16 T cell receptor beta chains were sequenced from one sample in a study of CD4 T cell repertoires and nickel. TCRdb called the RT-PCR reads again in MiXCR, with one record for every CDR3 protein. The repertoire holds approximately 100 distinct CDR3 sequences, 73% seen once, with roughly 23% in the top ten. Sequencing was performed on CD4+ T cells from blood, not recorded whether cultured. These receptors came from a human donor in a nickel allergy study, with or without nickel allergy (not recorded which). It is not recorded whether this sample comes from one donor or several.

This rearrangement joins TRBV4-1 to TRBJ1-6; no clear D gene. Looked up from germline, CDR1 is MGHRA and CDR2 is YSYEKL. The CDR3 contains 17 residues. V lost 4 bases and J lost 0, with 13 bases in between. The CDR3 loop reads CASSPTKRSSYNSPLHF. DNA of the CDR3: TGCGCCAGCAGCCCGACGAAAAGGAGCTCCTATAATTCACCCCTCCACTTT.

The DNA of the CDR3 is TGTGCCAGCATACAGGCCAGGAACACTGAAGCTTTCTTT. Amino acid sequence: CASIQARNTEAFF. The chain has TRBV2 and TRBJ1-1; D might be TRBD1 (5 bases). CDR3 length equals 13 residues. Per germline, CDR1 SNHLY and CDR2 FYNNEI. V lost 7 bases, J lost 1 base, and 10 bases lay in between.

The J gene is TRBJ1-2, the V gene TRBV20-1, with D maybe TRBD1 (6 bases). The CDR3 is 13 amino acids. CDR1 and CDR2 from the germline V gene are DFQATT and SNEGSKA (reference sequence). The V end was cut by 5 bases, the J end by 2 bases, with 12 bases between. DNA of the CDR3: TGCAGTGCTGCTAGAGGGGGGAACTATGGCTACACCTTC. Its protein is CSAARGGNYGYTF.

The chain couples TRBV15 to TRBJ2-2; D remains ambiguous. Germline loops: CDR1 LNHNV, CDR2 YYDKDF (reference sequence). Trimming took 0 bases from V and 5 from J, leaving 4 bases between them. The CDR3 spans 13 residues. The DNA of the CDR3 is TGTGCCACCAGCAGAGATCGAACCGGGGAGCTGTTTTTT. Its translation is CATSRDRTGELFF.

The CDR3 nucleotides read TGTGCCACCAGTGGTGCCCGGGACAGGCATATTTTGGGCTATGGCTACACCTTC. It translates to CATSGARDRHILGYGYTF. This chain joins TRBV24-1 and TRBJ1-2, with 8 bases matching TRBD1. Germline CDR1 reads KGHDR; CDR2 reads SFDVKD. The CDR3 runs 18 residues. The trim removed 5 bases at V and 4 bases at J, leaving 17 bases unmatched.

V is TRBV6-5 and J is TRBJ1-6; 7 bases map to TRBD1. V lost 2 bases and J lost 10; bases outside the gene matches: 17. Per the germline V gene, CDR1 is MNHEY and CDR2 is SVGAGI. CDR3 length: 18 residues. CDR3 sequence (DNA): TGTGCCAGCAGTTACACCTACGACAGGGCACGGATCTCCTCACCCCTCCACTTT. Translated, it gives CASSYTYDRARISSPLHF.

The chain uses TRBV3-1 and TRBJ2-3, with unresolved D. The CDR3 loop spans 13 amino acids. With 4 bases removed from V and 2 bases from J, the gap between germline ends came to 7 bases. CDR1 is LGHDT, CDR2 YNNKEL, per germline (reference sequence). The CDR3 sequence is CASSRRATDTQYF. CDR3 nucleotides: TGTGCCAGCAGCCGAAGGGCCACAGATACGCAGTATTTT.

DNA of the CDR3: TGCAGTGCTGGCCGACCGCCGTATAGCACAGATACGCAGTATTTT. It specifies CSAGRPPYSTDTQYF. The chain recombines TRBV20-1 with TRBJ2-3, with D unresolved. The ends were cut back, 5 bases at V and 0 bases at J, with 15 bases in the middle. This CDR3 is 15 amino acids long. Germline lookup yields CDR1 DFQATT and CDR2 SNEGSKA (reference sequence).

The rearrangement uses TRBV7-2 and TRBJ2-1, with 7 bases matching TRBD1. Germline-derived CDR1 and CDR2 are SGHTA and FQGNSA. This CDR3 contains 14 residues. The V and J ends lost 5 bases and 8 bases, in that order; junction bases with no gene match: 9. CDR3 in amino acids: CASSPTTGFYEQFF. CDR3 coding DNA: TGTGCCAGCAGCCCAACGACAGGGTTTTATGAGCAGTTCTTC.

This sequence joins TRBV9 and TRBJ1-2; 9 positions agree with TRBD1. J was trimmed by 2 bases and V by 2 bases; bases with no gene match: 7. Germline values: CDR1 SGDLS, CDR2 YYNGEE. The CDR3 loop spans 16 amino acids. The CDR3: CASSVRGDRENYGYTF. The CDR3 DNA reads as TGTGCCAGCAGCGTCAGAGGGGACAGGGAGAACTATGGCTACACCTTC.

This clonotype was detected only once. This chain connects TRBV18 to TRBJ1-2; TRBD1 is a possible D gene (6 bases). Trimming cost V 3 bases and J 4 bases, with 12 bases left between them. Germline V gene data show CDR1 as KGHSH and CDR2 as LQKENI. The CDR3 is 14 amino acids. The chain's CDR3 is CASSPQTGTYGYTF. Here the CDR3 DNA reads TGTGCCAGCTCACCTCAGACAGGAACCTATGGCTACACCTTC.

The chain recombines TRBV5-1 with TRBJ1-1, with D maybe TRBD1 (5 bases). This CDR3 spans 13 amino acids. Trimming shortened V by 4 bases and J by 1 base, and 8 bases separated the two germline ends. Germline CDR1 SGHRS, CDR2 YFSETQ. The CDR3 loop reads CASSLDRNTEAFF. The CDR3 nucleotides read TGCGCCAGCAGCCTTGACAGGAACACTGAAGCTTTCTTT.

DNA for the CDR3: TGCGCCAGCAGCATCAGCACAGATACGCAGTATTTT. This gives the protein CASSISTDTQYF. The chain employs TRBV5-1 and TRBJ2-3, with D uncertain. Germline CDR1 reads SGHRS; CDR2 reads YFSETQ. Trimming removed 4 bases from V and 0 bases from J, with 3 bases in between. The CDR3 extends over 12 amino acids.

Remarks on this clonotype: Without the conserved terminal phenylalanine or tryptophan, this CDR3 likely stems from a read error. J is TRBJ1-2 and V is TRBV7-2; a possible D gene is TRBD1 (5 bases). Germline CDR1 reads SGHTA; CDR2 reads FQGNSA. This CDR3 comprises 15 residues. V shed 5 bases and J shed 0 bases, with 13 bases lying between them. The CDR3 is CASSPRGGTNYGYTY. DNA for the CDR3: TGTGCCAGCAGCCCACGGGGGGGAACTAACTATGGCTACACCTAC.

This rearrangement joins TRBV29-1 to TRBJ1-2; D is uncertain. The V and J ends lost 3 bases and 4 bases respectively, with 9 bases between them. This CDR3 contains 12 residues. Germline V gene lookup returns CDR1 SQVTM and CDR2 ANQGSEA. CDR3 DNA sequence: TGCAGCGTTGAGATGACCACCTATGGCTACACCTTC. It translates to CSVEMTTYGYTF.

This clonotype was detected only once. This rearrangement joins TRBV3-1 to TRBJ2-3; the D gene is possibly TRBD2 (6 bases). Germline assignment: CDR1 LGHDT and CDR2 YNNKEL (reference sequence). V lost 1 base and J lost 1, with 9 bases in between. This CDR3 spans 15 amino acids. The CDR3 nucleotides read TGTGCCAGCAGCCAAGTGGGGGAGGGCACAGATACGCAGTATTTT. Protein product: CASSQVGEGTDTQYF.